The 26 T cell receptor beta chains listed next were all sequenced from one sample in a study of identical twins listed by TCRdb under 2016. Library preparation used 5' RACE. The sequencer was an Illumina HiSeq 2000. The public sequencing data were trimmed at Q25 with fastp and processed into clonotypes with MiXCR by TCRdb, which kept only in-frame beta chains. Here each entry gathers all rows of one CDR3 protein and keeps the most common genes and DNA. For this sample there are hundreds of thousands of distinct CDR3 sequences; 7.1% appear just once. Of the sample, 1.6% is held by the ten largest clones. These data also featured in a second study, about yellow fever vaccine responses in identical twins.

The sample was PBMCs. The receptor set was obtained from a young woman in good health.

The genes are TRBV7-9 and TRBJ2-3; TRBD2 is a possible D gene (5 bases). Germline-derived CDR1 and CDR2 are SEHNR and FQNEAQ (reference sequence). There are 15 residues in the CDR3. V lost 1 base and J lost 5, with 13 bases in between. The CDR3 coding sequence is TGTGCCAGCAGCTTAGATAGGGCCGGAGGAGATACGCAGTATTTT. Translated: CASSLDRAGGDTQYF.

This clonotype has a single count. The CDR3 DNA reads as TGTGCCAGCAGCCAAGTTAGTCCCTACGAGCAGTACTTC. The encoded protein is CASSQVSPYEQYF. The V gene is TRBV14, the J gene TRBJ2-7; no definite D call. Germline V gives CDR1 SGHDN, CDR2 FVKESK. Trimming cost V 1 base and J 2 bases, with 6 bases left between them. The CDR3 is made up of 13 amino acids.

The gene calls are TRBV11-2 and TRBJ2-1; 10 bases align to TRBD2. Germline CDR1 is SGHAT and CDR2 is FQNNGV. V gave up 6 bases and J gave up 0 bases; unmatched junction bases: 17. The CDR3 length is 20 residues. CDR3 bases: TGTGCCAGCAGACTACCGGGACTAGCGCAACTAAGGAGCTCCTACAATGAGCAGTTCTTC. Protein sequence: CASRLPGLAQLRSSYNEQFF.

This clonotype was detected ten times or more. The chain employs TRBV11-2 and TRBJ2-2, with TRBD2 matching over 7 bases. The germline CDR1 and CDR2 sequences are SGHAT and FQNNGV. V gave up 5 bases and J gave up 4 bases; unmatched junction bases: 10. The CDR3 runs to 16 residues. CDR3 protein: CASSKRAGRGTGELFF. DNA of the CDR3: TGTGCCAGCAGCAAACGAGCGGGAAGGGGCACCGGGGAGCTGTTTTTT.

The chain couples TRBV10-3 to TRBJ2-1; TRBD2 matches at 11 bases. The CDR3 sequence is 15 residues long. The J segment lost 2 bases and the V segment lost 6 bases, leaving 3 bases of the junction unmatched. CDR1 is ENHRY and CDR2 is SYGVKD in the germline V gene. CDR3 region: CAISSTSGAYNEQFF. The CDR3 DNA sequence: TGTGCCATCAGCTCGACTAGCGGGGCCTACAATGAGCAGTTCTTC.

J is TRBJ2-1 and V is TRBV27; D remains unclear. The germline CDR1 and CDR2 sequences are MNHEY and SMNVEV (reference sequence). Trimming pared 2 bases from V and 2 bases from J, leaving 7 bases between. The CDR3 loop spans 14 amino acids. The CDR3 coding sequence is TGTGCCAGCAGTTTAAGTCCCGCCTACAATGAGCAGTTCTTC. This sequence encodes CASSLSPAYNEQFF.

The gene calls are TRBV7-2 and TRBJ2-3; D is ambiguous. V was clipped by 8 bases and J by 4 bases, with 19 bases between them. This CDR3 contains 15 residues. CDR1 SGHTA and CDR2 FQGNSA come from the germline V gene. DNA of the CDR3: TGTGCCAGCCGCCTAGTGGGTGGTGCGTCAGATACGCAGTATTTT. Its translation is CASRLVGGASDTQYF.

The V call is TRBV28, the J call TRBJ1-6; TRBD1 is a possible D gene (5 bases). Germline loops: CDR1 MDHEN, CDR2 SYDVKM. V was cut by 6 bases and J by 11 bases, with 23 bases left in between. This CDR3 has 16 amino acids. CDR3 coding DNA: TGTGCCAGCAGGCCCATCACGACAGTTCCGCGTCCACCCCTCCACTTT. Amino acid sequence: CASRPITTVPRPPLHF.

In this sample, this clonotype turned up many times. The CDR3 bases are TGCAGTGCTAAACAGGCGGGCACTGAAGCTTTCTTT. Protein: CSAKQAGTEAFF. The chain couples TRBV20-1 to TRBJ1-1; D may be TRBD1 (5 bases). This CDR3 has 12 amino acids. Per the germline V gene, CDR1 is DFQATT and CDR2 is SNEGSKA (reference sequence). With 4 bases removed from V and 4 bases from J, the gap between germline ends came to 10 bases.

This clonotype was counted many times. The J gene is TRBJ2-5, the V gene TRBV6-1; D not resolved. Trimming removed 5 bases from V and 5 bases from J, with 18 bases in between. Germline-derived CDR1 and CDR2 are MNHNS and SASEGT. The length of the CDR3 is 15 residues. The CDR3 nucleotides are TGTGCCAGCAGTACACCCAGTGGGCAAGGGGAGACCCAGTACTTC. Residues: CASSTPSGQGETQYF.

This clonotype was found a few times. The CDR3 region is CASSLYTRSGRSYNEQFF. The CDR3 bases are TGTGCCAGCAGCTTGTACACCCGGAGCGGGAGGTCCTACAATGAGCAGTTCTTC. The J gene is TRBJ2-1, the V gene TRBV5-5; TRBD2 aligns across 9 bases. Germline V lookup: CDR1 SGHKS, CDR2 YYEKEE (reference sequence). CDR3 size: 18 residues. J was trimmed by 1 base and V by 1 base; bases with no gene match: 9.

The chain uses TRBV4-1 and TRBJ1-5, with D unclear. V lost 0 bases and J lost 6, with 6 bases in between. This CDR3 is built from 13 residues. Germline V gene lookup returns CDR1 MGHRA and CDR2 YSYEKL. For the CDR3, the DNA is TGCGCCAGCAGCCAAGATGTGGTTCAGCCCCAGCATTTT. Protein product: CASSQDVVQPQHF.

This clonotype was observed many times. The chain is built from TRBV24-1 and TRBJ2-2, with 7 bases matching TRBD1. With V trimmed by 3 bases and J by 4 bases, 13 bases remained unmatched. The germline gives CDR1 KGHDR, CDR2 SFDVKD. CDR3 length: 18 amino acids. CDR3 in amino acids: CATSDPTGSPQSTGELFF. For the CDR3, the DNA is TGTGCCACCAGTGATCCGACAGGGAGCCCCCAGAGCACCGGGGAGCTGTTTTTT.

A few counts support this clonotype. The chain employs TRBV20-1 and TRBJ1-1; 7 nucleotides match TRBD1. This CDR3 is built from 14 residues. V lost 5 bases and J lost 4; bases outside the gene matches: 10. Germline CDR1 reads DFQATT; CDR2 reads SNEGSKA (reference sequence). CDR3 bases: TGCAGTGCTCCCCTGACAGGGTGGGCCACTGAAGCTTTCTTT. Translation gives CSAPLTGWATEAFF.

The rearrangement uses TRBV6-1 and TRBJ1-5; TRBD1 agrees at 7 bases. The CDR3 spans 14 residues. V gave up 7 bases and J gave up 1 base; unmatched junction bases: 4. CDR1 and CDR2 from the germline V gene are MNHNS and SASEGT. CDR3 DNA sequence: TGTGCCAGCACTCAGGGGGTGAGCAATCAGCCCCAGCATTTT. Protein product: CASTQGVSNQPQHF.

This clonotype was observed at least ten times. The rearrangement uses TRBV20-1 and TRBJ2-3; tentative D call: TRBD2 (5 bases). Germline CDR1 reads DFQATT; CDR2 reads SNEGSKA (reference sequence). This CDR3 is 13 amino acids long. V was shortened by 6 bases and J by 0 bases, with 10 bases between the two germline ends. The CDR3 DNA follows: TGCAGTGCCCCCGGGGAAAGCACAGATACGCAGTATTTT. Translation gives CSAPGESTDTQYF.

This clonotype was observed many times. V usage is TRBV14 and J usage is TRBJ2-2; D not certain. The germline gives CDR1 SGHDN, CDR2 FVKESK. V was trimmed by 1 base and J by 4 bases, leaving 7 bases between them. The CDR3 sequence is 14 residues long. This CDR3 is CASSQVQFTGELFF. In nucleotides, the CDR3 is TGTGCCAGCAGCCAAGTACAGTTCACCGGGGAGCTGTTTTTT.

This clonotype was counted between two and nine times. J is TRBJ2-3 and V is TRBV20-1, with D perhaps given as TRBD1 or TRBD2 (5 bases each). This CDR3 is built from 13 residues. The germline CDR1 and CDR2 sequences are DFQATT and SNEGSKA (reference sequence). Trimming removed 2 bases at V and 7 bases at J, with 13 bases between. The chain's CDR3 is CSARRDRGYTQYF. DNA for the CDR3: TGCAGTGCTAGACGGGACCGCGGTTATACGCAGTATTTT.

The CDR3 DNA follows: TGTGCCATCAGTGATTTCGAAAGCTCTGGGGCCAACGTCCTGACTTTC. Protein sequence: CAISDFESSGANVLTF. The chain is built from TRBV10-3 and TRBJ2-6; D gene ambiguous. V lost 3 bases, J lost 0 bases, and 9 bases lay in between. This CDR3 has 16 residues. CDR1 is ENHRY and CDR2 is SYGVKD in the germline V gene.

This clonotype has ten or more counts. V gene TRBV3-1 combines with J gene TRBJ2-3; D unclear. Trimming took 4 bases from V and 2 from J, leaving 13 bases between them. Germline CDR1 LGHDT, CDR2 YNNKEL (reference sequence). CDR3 length: 15 residues. The CDR3 is CASSLGVSFTDTQYF. Written as DNA, the CDR3 is TGTGCCAGCAGCCTCGGTGTCAGTTTCACAGATACGCAGTATTTT.

This clonotype was picked up a small number of times. V and J are TRBV20-1 and TRBJ2-1; 14 nucleotides align to TRBD2. Per germline, CDR1 DFQATT and CDR2 SNEGSKA (reference sequence). Losses at the gene ends were 6 bases for V and 6 bases for J; bases not matched to a gene: 7. This CDR3 region has 15 residues. In DNA form, the CDR3 reads TGCAGTGCCCGAGCGGGGACTAGCGGGGGCAATGAGCAGTTCTTC. Translating it yields CSARAGTSGGNEQFF.

The J gene is TRBJ2-5, the V gene TRBV7-9, with 11 positions matching TRBD1. V trimming: 2 bases; J trimming: 5 bases; junction bases outside the gene matches: 10. CDR1 is SEHNR, CDR2 FQNEAQ, per germline (reference sequence). CDR3 length equals 17 residues. DNA for the CDR3: TGTGCCAGCAGCTTACCCCAGCCTGGGACAGGGGGGGAGACCCAGTACTTC. Residues: CASSLPQPGTGGETQYF. Based on the CDR3 plus reference TRBV7-9 and TRBJ2-5, the full variable domain is DTGVSQNPRHKITKRGQNVTFRCDPISEHNRLYWYRQTLGQGPEFLTYFQNEAQLEKSRLLSDRFSAERPKGSFSTLEIQRTEQGDSAMYLCASSLPQPGTGGETQYFGPGTRLLVL.

The chain joins TRBV29-1 to TRBJ2-3, with 8 nucleotides matching TRBD2. The V segment lost 5 bases and the J segment 0 bases; nucleotides outside the gene matches: 7. The CDR3 totals 15 residues. Germline-derived CDR1 and CDR2 are SQVTM and ANQGSEA. The CDR3 sequence is CSVPRLALSTDTQYF. CDR3 DNA: TGCAGCGTTCCACGACTAGCGTTAAGCACAGATACGCAGTATTTT.

V gene TRBV3-1 combines with J gene TRBJ1-1, with D possibly being TRBD1 (6 bases). This CDR3 spans 15 amino acids. V was clipped by 5 bases and J by 2 bases, with 15 bases between them. Per germline, CDR1 LGHDT and CDR2 YNNKEL (reference sequence). CDR3 DNA sequence: TGTGCCAGCAGCGCTAGACAGGCCAAAAACACTGAAGCTTTCTTT. Translation: CASSARQAKNTEAFF.

J is TRBJ2-1 and V is TRBV7-9; 14 bases map to TRBD2. The V segment lost 5 bases and the J segment 7 bases; nucleotides outside the gene matches: 7. The germline gives CDR1 SEHNR, CDR2 FQNEAQ (reference sequence). This CDR3 region has 16 residues. The CDR3 loop is CASSTGLAGDGNEQFF. CDR3 bases: TGTGCCAGCAGCACGGGACTAGCGGGAGATGGGAATGAGCAGTTCTTC.

In this sample, this clonotype turned up a few times. The CDR3 sequence: CASSLGDLVDTQYF. As DNA, the CDR3 is TGCGCCAGCAGCTTGGGGGACTTGGTTGATACGCAGTATTTT. The V and J genes are TRBV5-1 and TRBJ2-3; a possible D gene is TRBD2 (6 bases). Trimming took off 0 bases at V and 6 bases at J, with 11 bases between the two ends. The CDR3 loop spans 14 amino acids. Germline CDR1 and CDR2: SGHRS and YFSETQ.